Each of the 20 T cell receptor beta chains below was sequenced from the same sample in a study of TIL therapy for anti-PD-1-resistant metastatic lung cancer. Sample time point: pre-treatment sample, taken before nivolumab and TIL therapy. This was the immunoSEQ v3 assay. Repertoires were generated with immunoSEQ multiplex PCR, while TCRdb's copy carries only in-frame clones and drops some. The sample contains about 60,000 clones, around 86% of which appear only once. The material sequenced was blood, taken at baseline. The origin of the receptors is a person between 30 and 79 years old with non-small cell lung cancer.

This clone was detected a few times. This rearrangement joins TRBV5-5 to TRBJ2-7; unclear D gene. Trimming shortened V by 1 base and J by 1 base, and 6 bases separated the two germline ends. Germline-derived CDR1 and CDR2 are SGHKS and YYEKEE (reference sequence). The CDR3 is made up of 13 amino acids. The CDR3 nucleotides are TGTGCCAGCAGCTTGACAAGTTCCTACGAGCAGTACTTC. Translation gives CASSLTSSYEQYF.

The chain links TRBV9 to TRBJ2-3; the D gene is possibly TRBD2 (5 bases). The CDR3 loop spans 16 amino acids. Deletions cut 1 base from V and 1 base from J, with 13 bases between. Germline-derived CDR1 and CDR2 are SGDLS and YYNGEE. DNA for the CDR3: TGTGCCAGCAGCGTATCTGTCGGGGTTGGCACAGATACGCAGTATTTT. It specifies CASSVSVGVGTDTQYF.

The chain uses TRBV4-1 and TRBJ2-7; D is unclear. V lost 0 bases, J lost 2 bases, and 11 bases lay in between. The germline CDR1 and CDR2 sequences are MGHRA and YSYEKL. This CDR3 comprises 15 residues. The CDR3 DNA sequence: TGCGCCAGCAGCCAAGATGGTGGCGGCGCCTACGAGCAGTACTTC. This encodes CASSQDGGGAYEQYF.

The chain joins TRBV3-1 (or the pseudogene TRBV3-2) to TRBJ2-1; 15 bases are a match to TRBD2. The CDR3 spans 17 residues. V trimming: 4 bases; J trimming: 7 bases; junction bases outside the gene matches: 8. CDR1 LGHDT and CDR2 YNNKEL come from the germline V gene (reference sequence). In DNA form, the CDR3 reads TGTGCCAGCAGCCTCCCGATGGGACTAGCGGGGGGAAATGAGCAGTTCTTC. The encoded protein is CASSLPMGLAGGNEQFF.

The genes are TRBV19 and TRBJ1-2; the match to TRBD1 covers 8 bases. The CDR3 runs 18 residues. With 6 bases clipped from V and 2 bases from J, the junction kept 17 bases outside the gene matches. Germline V lookup: CDR1 LNHDA, CDR2 SQIVND (reference sequence). CDR3 nucleotides: TGTGCCAGTAGCGTCACCCCGTCATGGACAGGGTCGAACTATGGCTACACCTTC. Translating it yields CASSVTPSWTGSNYGYTF. Complete variable domain (other parts from reference TRBV19 and TRBJ1-2): DGGITQSPKYLFRKEGQNVTLSCEQNLNHDAMYWYRQDPGQGLRLIYYSQIVNDFQKGDIAEGYSVSREKKESFPLTVTSAQKNPTAFYLCASSVTPSWTGSNYGYTFGSGTRLTVV.

The V gene is TRBV3-1 (or the pseudogene TRBV3-2), the J gene TRBJ2-7; 8 nucleotides agree with TRBD2. Germline V gene sequence: CDR1 LGHDT, CDR2 YNNKEL (reference sequence). This CDR3 comprises 16 residues. After removal of 4 bases from V and 3 bases from J, the junction contained 11 bases not matched to a gene. In DNA form, the CDR3 reads TGTGCCAGCAGCCCAACTCGGACGGGAGGGGACTACGAGCAGTACTTC. It is translated as CASSPTRTGGDYEQYF.

This chain uses TRBV5-6 with TRBJ2-7, with 9 bases matching TRBD1. Germline V gene data show CDR1 as SGHDT and CDR2 as YYEEEE. The J segment lost 2 bases and the V segment lost 3 bases, leaving 3 bases of the junction unmatched. This CDR3 is 14 amino acids long. The CDR3 DNA follows: TGTGCCAGCAGCTGGGGACAGGGCCCCTACGAGCAGTACTTC. Translated: CASSWGQGPYEQYF. The full variable domain, completed using reference TRBV5-6 and TRBJ2-7, is DAGVTQSPTHLIKTRGQQVTLRCSPKSGHDTVSWYQQALGQGPQFIFQYYEEEERQRGNFPDRFSGHQFPNYSSELNVNALLLGDSALYLCASSWGQGPYEQYFGPGTRLTVT.

The chain employs TRBV5-1 and TRBJ2-2; 11 positions agree with TRBD1. The CDR3 runs 15 residues. The ends lost 5 bases at V and 4 bases at J; junction bases unmatched: 4. The germline CDR1 and CDR2 sequences are SGHRS and YFSETQ. CDR3 in amino acids: CASSSGTGGTGELFF. The CDR3 nucleotides are TGCGCCAGCAGTTCAGGGACAGGGGGCACCGGGGAGCTGTTTTTT. The full variable domain, its missing parts supplied by reference TRBV5-1 and TRBJ2-2, is KAGVTQTPRYLIKTRGQQVTLSCSPISGHRSVSWYQQTPGQGLQFLFEYFSETQRNKGNFPGRFSGRQFSNSRSEMNVSTLELGDSALYLCASSSGTGGTGELFFGEGSRLTVL.

V usage is TRBV19 and J usage is TRBJ1-4; the D gene is possibly TRBD1 (5 bases). Germline V gene data show CDR1 as LNHDA and CDR2 as SQIVND (reference sequence). The V gene lost 6 bases and the J gene lost 0 bases, with 11 bases spanning the gap. There are 15 residues in the CDR3. CDR3 sequence reads: CASSGDSSTNEKLFF. In nucleotides, the CDR3 is TGTGCCAGTAGCGGAGACAGCTCAACTAATGAAAAACTGTTTTTT.

The rearrangement uses TRBV4-1 and TRBJ2-3, with TRBD2 identical over 9 bases. Germline lookup yields CDR1 MGHRA and CDR2 YSYEKL. The CDR3 is 17 residues long. V lost 0 bases and J lost 4; bases outside the gene matches: 8. CDR3 in amino acids: CASSQEAGGGASDTQYF. The CDR3 region has the DNA TGCGCCAGCAGCCAAGAGGCGGGCGGGGGGGCTTCAGATACGCAGTATTTT.

V and J are TRBV27 and TRBJ1-5; no firm D call. Trimming cost V 5 bases and J 2 bases, with 13 bases left between them. The CDR3 spans 15 residues. CDR1 MNHEY and CDR2 SMNVEV come from the germline V gene (reference sequence). CDR3 nucleotides: TGTGCCAGCAGTCCCCTAACCCTGGGCAATCAGCCCCAGCATTTT. Translated: CASSPLTLGNQPQHF.

This clone is a singleton in its sample. The gene calls are TRBV2 and TRBJ1-1, with D possibly matching TRBD1 (5 bases). The V end was cut by 1 base, the J end by 5 bases, with 11 bases between. The CDR3 contains 14 residues. Germline lookup yields CDR1 SNHLY and CDR2 FYNNEI. CDR3 in DNA: TGTGCCAGCAGTGAAGGCGGCTGGGGGACTGAAGCTTTCTTT. Translated: CASSEGGWGTEAFF.

The chain carries TRBV30 and TRBJ2-3; 14 positions match TRBD2. Germline values: CDR1 GTSNPN, CDR2 SVGIG (reference sequence). Losses at the gene ends were 3 bases for V and 7 bases for J; bases not matched to a gene: 6. The CDR3 totals 15 residues. The CDR3 bases are TGTGCCTGGAGAGGGACTAGCGGGAGATTATATACGCAGTATTTT. This codes for CAWRGTSGRLYTQYF.

This clone was counted between two and nine times. The V gene is TRBV6-6, the J gene TRBJ2-7; D perhaps matches TRBD2 (5 bases). V lost 6 bases to trimming and J lost 6 bases, with 9 bases between them. The CDR3 is 11 residues long. Germline CDR1 MNHNY, CDR2 SVGAGI (reference sequence). CDR3: CASRSGFEQYF. In DNA, the CDR3 is TGTGCCAGCAGATCGGGATTCGAGCAGTACTTC.

The chain has TRBV18 and TRBJ2-7; 7 nucleotides agree with TRBD2. The CDR3 extends over 12 amino acids. V was pared by 3 bases and J by 6 bases, with 2 bases of the junction left unmatched. Germline V gene data show CDR1 as KGHSH and CDR2 as LQKENI. As DNA, the CDR3 is TGTGCCAGCTCACCCACTAGCGTCGAGCAGTACTTC. Protein sequence: CASSPTSVEQYF.

V usage is TRBV3-1 (or the pseudogene TRBV3-2) and J usage is TRBJ1-2; D might be TRBD1 (5 bases). CDR1 LGHDT and CDR2 YNNKEL come from the germline V gene (reference sequence). The V end was cut by 0 bases, the J end by 6 bases, with 14 bases between. The CDR3 is made up of 15 amino acids. CDR3 amino acids: CASSQDTAGGHGYTF. The CDR3 nucleotides read TGTGCCAGCAGCCAAGACACCGCGGGGGGTCATGGCTACACCTTC.

V and J are TRBV6-5 and TRBJ2-4; maybe TRBD1 (6 bases). This CDR3 spans 14 amino acids. Trimming left V 7 bases short and J 4 bases short, with 14 bases between. Germline CDR1 is MNHEY and CDR2 is SVGAGI. The CDR3 region has the DNA TGTGCCAGCATCCCGGTCCAGGGGAAAAACATTCAGTACTTC. Amino acids: CASIPVQGKNIQYF.

The table lists this clone with a count of one. J is TRBJ1-2 and V is TRBV6-4; tentative D call: TRBD1 (5 bases). CDR1 is MRHNA and CDR2 is SNTAGT in the germline V gene. This CDR3 is built from 12 residues. The CDR3 loop is CAEGQENYGYTF. The CDR3 DNA reads as TGTGCTGAGGGGCAGGAGAACTATGGCTACACCTTC.

In its sample, this clone is medium-sized. This chain joins TRBV7-8 and TRBJ2-7, with TRBD1 matching 7 bases. CDR3 length: 14 amino acids. V lost 5 bases, J lost 5 bases, and 9 bases stayed unmatched. Germline lookup yields CDR1 SGHVS and CDR2 FQNEAQ. The CDR3 DNA reads as TGTGCCAGCAGCCCACAGGGGTTACATGACGAGCAGTACTTC. This encodes CASSPQGLHDEQYF.

The rearrangement uses TRBV11-2 and TRBJ2-1; no clear D. Trimming took off 9 bases at V and 4 bases at J, with 13 bases between the two ends. CDR1 and CDR2 (germline): SGHAT, FQNNGV. The CDR3 covers 13 residues. The CDR3 spells CASQQEWYNEQFF. Written as DNA, the CDR3 is TGTGCCAGTCAGCAGGAGTGGTACAATGAGCAGTTCTTC.